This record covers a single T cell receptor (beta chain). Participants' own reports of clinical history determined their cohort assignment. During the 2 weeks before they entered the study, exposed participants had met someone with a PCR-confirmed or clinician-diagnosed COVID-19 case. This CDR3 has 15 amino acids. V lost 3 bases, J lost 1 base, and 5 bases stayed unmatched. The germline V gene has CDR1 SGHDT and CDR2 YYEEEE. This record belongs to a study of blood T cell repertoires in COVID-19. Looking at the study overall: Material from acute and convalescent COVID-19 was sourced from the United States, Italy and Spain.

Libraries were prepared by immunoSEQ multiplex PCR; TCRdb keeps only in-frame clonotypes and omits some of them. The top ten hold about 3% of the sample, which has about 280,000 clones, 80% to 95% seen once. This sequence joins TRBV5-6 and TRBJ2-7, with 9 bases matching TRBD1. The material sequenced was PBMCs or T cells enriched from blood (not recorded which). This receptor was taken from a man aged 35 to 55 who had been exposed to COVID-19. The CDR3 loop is CASSWSGTGSYEQYF. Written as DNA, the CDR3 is TGTGCCAGCAGCTGGTCGGGGACAGGGTCCTACGAGCAGTACTTC.